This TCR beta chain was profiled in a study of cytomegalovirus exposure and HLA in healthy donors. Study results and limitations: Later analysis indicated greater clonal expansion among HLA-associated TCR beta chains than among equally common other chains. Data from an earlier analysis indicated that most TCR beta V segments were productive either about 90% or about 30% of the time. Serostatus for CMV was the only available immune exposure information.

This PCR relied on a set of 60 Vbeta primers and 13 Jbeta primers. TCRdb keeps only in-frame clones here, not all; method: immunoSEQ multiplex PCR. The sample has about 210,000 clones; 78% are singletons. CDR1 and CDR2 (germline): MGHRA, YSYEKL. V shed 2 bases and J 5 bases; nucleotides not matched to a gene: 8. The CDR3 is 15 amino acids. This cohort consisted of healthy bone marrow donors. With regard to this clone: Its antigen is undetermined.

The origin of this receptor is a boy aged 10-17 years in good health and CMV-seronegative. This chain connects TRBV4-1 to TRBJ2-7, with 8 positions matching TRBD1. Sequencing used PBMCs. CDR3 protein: CASSQPRQGLNEQYF. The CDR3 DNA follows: TGCGCCAGCAGCCAACCGAGACAGGGGCTTAACGAGCAGTACTTC.